Listed below are T cell receptor beta chains from one sample, sequenced in a study of T cells in Graves' hyperthyroidism and ophthalmopathy. From the multiplex PCR reads, TCRdb called clonotypes with MiXCR, one entry per CDR3 protein. The sample records some 98,000 distinct CDR3 sequences, 40% being singletons. Input material: peripheral blood or thyroid tissue (not recorded which). Receptors were obtained from a woman aged 25-40 years with Graves' hyperthyroidism. Each CDR3 is given with its conserved first and last residue. D genes are given only for firm matches. Not all rows give a size; the values are once, few, many and, for expanded clones, a class.

D gene	clone size	V gene	J gene	CDR3 DNA	CDR3 protein
.	many	TRBV7-9	TRBJ1-2	TGTGCCAGCAGTAATTGGCGCAACTATGGCTACACCTTC	CASSNWRNYGYTF
.	.	TRBV7-9	TRBJ1-4	TGTGCCAGCAACCTTGGACCATACGAGCAAAAACTGTTTTTT	CASNLGPYEQKLFF
.	many	TRBV28	TRBJ1-6	TGTGCCAGCAGATTCTATAGGCTTTCACCCCTCCACTTT	CASRFYRLSPLHF
.	many	TRBV27	TRBJ1-4	TGTGCCAGCAGTTATTTTGCAACTAATGAAAAACTGTTTTTT	CASSYFATNEKLFF
.	.	TRBV7-8	TRBJ1-3	TGTGCCTGGAGCCCCGGGACGGACGCAGACTATGGCTACACCATATATTTT	CAWSPGTDADYGYTIYF
.	.	TRBV7-9	TRBJ2-7	TGTGCCAGCAGGCGACAGGTCAGTCAGCCCCAGTACTTC	CASRRQVSQPQYF
.	many	TRBV6-5	TRBJ1-5	TGTGCCAGCAGTCACAGGCCAAGCAATCAGCCCCAGCATTTT	CASSHRPSNQPQHF
.	many	TRBV7-3	TRBJ1-6	TGTGCCAGCAGCTTAAACAGGAATTCACCCCTCCACTTT	CASSLNRNSPLHF
TRBD2	few	TRBV2	TRBJ2-2	TGTGCCAGCAGTGAAGGGGAGACTCTAGCGGGAGACCCGGGTACCGGGGAGCTGTTTTTT	CASSEGETLAGDPGTGELFF
TRBD2	many	TRBV6-6	TRBJ2-2	TGTGCCAGCACCCGGGGGCGGGAGGGGACGAACACCGGGGAGCTGTTTTTT	CASTRGREGTNTGELFF
.	many	TRBV20-1	TRBJ1-6	TGCAGTGCTAGACTGCTCAGGGCCGATTCACCCCTCCACTTT	CSARLLRADSPLHF
.	many	TRBV20-1	TRBJ2-5	TGCAGTGCTAGCCTACAAGCGAGAGAGACCCAGTACTTC	CSASLQARETQYF
TRBD2	many	TRBV7-9	TRBJ2-2	TGTGCCAGTACCCCGGGAGGCGGGGAGCTGTTTTTT	CASTPGGGELFF
.	many	TRBV5-5	TRBJ1-2	TGTGCCAGCAGCTTGGGGCAGACAGCCCTAGGCTACACCTTC	CASSLGQTALGYTF
TRBD1	.	TRBV5-4	TRBJ1-3	TGTGCCAGCAGCCAGCCAGGGACAGGGGCCTCTGGAAACACCATATATTTT	CASSQPGTGASGNTIYF
TRBD2	many	TRBV7-8	TRBJ2-7	TGTGCCAGCAGCTTAGAGGACGGGAGGGGCTACGAGCAGTACTTC	CASSLEDGRGYEQYF
.	.	TRBV4-1	TRBJ1-1	TGCGTCAGCAGCCCCACCTCGGAAAGCCCTAACACTGAAGCTTTCTTT	CVSSPTSESPNTEAFF
TRBD2	.	TRBV10-2	TRBJ2-5	TGCGCCAGCAGTGAGACTAGCGGGAGCGGCCAAGAGACCCAGTACTTC	CASSETSGSGQETQYF
.	many	TRBV9	TRBJ2-3	TGTGCCAGCAGCGTAGGGCAGGGTAGCACAGATACGCAGTATTTT	CASSVGQGSTDTQYF
TRBD1	.	TRBV20-1	TRBJ2-7	TGCAGTGCCCAAACAGGGGCTAGGTCCTACGAGCAGTACTTC	CSAQTGARSYEQYF
.	many	TRBV5-1	TRBJ1-1	TGCGCCAGCAGCTTGTTGCCGGGACGCAACACTGAAGCTTTCTTT	CASSLLPGRNTEAFF
TRBD1	.	TRBV7-9	TRBJ1-1	TGTGCCAGCAGCTTAATTGTGGCCGCAACAGGGGACGCTCCGAACACTGAAGCTTTCTTT	CASSLIVAATGDAPNTEAFF
TRBD2	.	TRBV20-1	TRBJ2-5	TGCAGTTCTAGCGGGAGTAAAGAGACCCAGTACTTC	CSSSGSKETQYF
TRBD1	many	TRBV15	TRBJ1-4	TGTGCCACCAGCAGGGGACAGGGGACGGAAAAACTGTTTTTT	CATSRGQGTEKLFF
.	few	TRBV20-1	TRBJ2-6	TGCAGTGCTAGATCGGGGGTATCTGGGGCCAACGTCCTGACTTTC	CSARSGVSGANVLTF
.	many	TRBV7-3	TRBJ1-5	TGTGCCAGCAGCCAAGGCAGGGATCAGCCCCAGCATTTT	CASSQGRDQPQHF
.	few	TRBV28	TRBJ2-7	TGTGCCAGCAGTTCGGACGCCTACGAGCAGTACTTC	CASSSDAYEQYF
.	many	TRBV2	TRBJ1-2	TGTGCCAGCGGTACGGCAGGGATGGGTGTGCAGGGCTACACCTTC	CASGTAGMGVQGYTF
TRBD2	.	TRBV5-6	TRBJ2-7	TGTGCCAGCAGCCTCGGGACTAGCGGGGAATCCCTCTACGAGCAGTACTTC	CASSLGTSGESLYEQYF
TRBD1	.	TRBV2	TRBJ1-6	TGTGCCAGCAGTGGAGGGGGCTGGAGGTCACCCCTCCACTTT	CASSGGGWRSPLHF
.	many	TRBV7-9	TRBJ1-3	TGTGCCAGCAGCTGGGACTCTGGAAACACCATATATTTT	CASSWDSGNTIYF
.	many	TRBV7-8	TRBJ2-3	TGTGCCAGCAGCTCCCCTTTGGCGACCTTCGGCATCTTT	CASSSPLATFGIF
TRBD1	.	TRBV4-2	TRBJ1-1	TGTGCCAGCAGTATACAGGGGAACACTGTAGCTTTCTTT	CASSIQGNTVAFF
TRBD2	.	TRBV7-9	TRBJ2-7	TGTGCCAGCAGCCCCCCCCCGGGAGGGGAGGCCTACGAGCAGTACTTC	CASSPPPGGEAYEQYF
.	many	TRBV7-3	TRBJ2-2	TGTGCCAGCAGCTTCGGCTCCGGGGCCGGGGAGCTGTTTTTT	CASSFGSGAGELFF
TRBD1	many	TRBV7-9	TRBJ1-1	TGTGCCAGCAGCTCAAAAATAGGACAGGACACTGAAGCTTTCTTT	CASSSKIGQDTEAFF